Below are 23 T cell receptor beta chains sequenced from a single sample in a study of cytomegalovirus exposure and HLA in healthy donors. This PCR relied on a set of 60 Vbeta primers and 13 Jbeta primers. Profiling relied on immunoSEQ multiplex PCR, and the TCRdb table lists in-frame clones only, not all of them. This sample has roughly 62,000 clones; 60% to 85% occur once, and the top ten carry approximately 3.4%. Sequenced input: PBMCs. Source of these receptors: a woman in her thirties or forties in good health and CMV-seropositive.

CDR3 DNA sequence: TGTGCCAGCAGCACAAACAGGGCTAGCTCCTACGAGCAGTACTTC. Protein: CASSTNRASSYEQYF. The J gene is TRBJ2-7, the V gene TRBV13; TRBD1 is a possible D gene (6 bases). The V gene lost 5 bases and the J gene lost 0 bases, with 14 bases spanning the gap. The CDR3 spans 15 residues. Germline lookup yields CDR1 PRHDT and CDR2 FYEKMQ (reference sequence). Based on the CDR3 plus reference TRBV13 and TRBJ2-7, the full variable domain is AAGVIQSPRHLIKEKRETATLKCYPIPRHDTVYWYQQGPGQDPQFLISFYEKMQSDKGSIPDRFSAQQFSDYHSELNMSSLELGDSALYFCASSTNRASSYEQYFGPGTRLTVT.

V is TRBV30 and J is TRBJ2-5; D not resolved. The CDR3 extends over 13 amino acids. Trimming stripped 0 bases from V and 5 bases from J, with 10 bases between. Germline V lookup: CDR1 GTSNPN, CDR2 SVGIG (reference sequence). Here the CDR3 reads CAWSVRLRETQYF. The CDR3 coding sequence is TGTGCCTGGAGTGTACGACTTAGGGAGACCCAGTACTTC. Full variable domain (remainder filled in from reference TRBV30 and TRBJ2-5): SQTIHQWPATLVQPVGSPLSLECTVEGTSNPNLYWYRQAAGRGLQLLFYSVGIGQISSEVPQNLSASRPQDRQFILSSKKLLLSDSGFYLCAWSVRLRETQYFGPGTRLLVL.

The rearrangement joins TRBV6-6 to TRBJ1-2; 10 bases map to TRBD1. Germline values: CDR1 MNHNY, CDR2 SVGAGI (reference sequence). V gave up 11 bases and J gave up 8 bases; unmatched junction bases: 5. CDR3 length: 11 amino acids. This CDR3 reads CAGGQGVGYTF. The CDR3 DNA reads TGTGCCGGCGGACAGGGGGTGGGCTACACCTTC.

This chain connects TRBV12-2 to TRBJ2-1; the table's D call TRBD1 went unverified against the DNA. TRBV12-2 is reported as a pseudogene. The CDR3 length is 18 residues. CDR3 DNA sequence: TGTGCAAGTCGCTGCCCAAAATCAGGAGAGGGGGCGAACAATGAGCAGTTCTTC. This gives the protein CASRCPKSGEGANNEQFF.

DNA for the CDR3: TGTGCCAGCAGTGAGGGAGGGAGCACAGATACGCAGTATTTT. It is translated as CASSEGGSTDTQYF. The chain couples TRBV2 to TRBJ2-3, with 7 bases that match TRBD2. The J segment lost 0 bases and the V segment lost 3 bases, leaving 0 bases of the junction unmatched. CDR1 SNHLY and CDR2 FYNNEI come from the germline V gene. The CDR3 is made up of 14 amino acids.

The rearrangement joins TRBV4-1 to TRBJ1-1, with TRBD1 matching over 8 bases. The CDR3 consists of 15 residues. V lost 1 base and J lost 7; bases outside the gene matches: 8. The germline CDR1 and CDR2 sequences are MGHRA and YSYEKL. CDR3 coding DNA: TGCGCCAGCAGCCAAGCGACAGGGGAGGCAGGTGAAGCTTTCTTT. Protein: CASSQATGEAGEAFF.

This clone appeared once. An end of the junction does not agree with germline; a read error may underlie this. The rearrangement uses TRBV7-9 and TRBJ1-3, with D tentatively TRBD1 (5 bases). The germline gives CDR1 SEHNR, CDR2 FQNEAQ (reference sequence). The CDR3 has 16 residues. The CDR3 loop reads CSSKRRSGASGNTIYF. The CDR3 DNA sequence: TGTTCCAGCAAAAGACGAAGTGGGGCCTCTGGAAACACCATATATTTT.

The rearrangement links TRBV4-1 to TRBJ1-6; TRBD1 matches at 10 bases. V lost 3 bases and J lost 11; bases outside the gene matches: 10. Germline values: CDR1 MGHRA, CDR2 YSYEKL. The CDR3 contains 16 residues. CDR3 bases: TGCGCCAGCAGCCACAACCGGGACAGGGGAATTGCACCCCTCCACTTT. This translates into CASSHNRDRGIAPLHF.

This clone was observed a handful of times. The chain carries TRBV27 and TRBJ1-1, with 9 nucleotides matching TRBD1. Looked up from germline, CDR1 is MNHEY and CDR2 is SMNVEV (reference sequence). V lost 2 bases and J lost 6; bases outside the gene matches: 4. The CDR3 sequence is 14 residues long. This CDR3 reads CASSLAGTGSEAFF. CDR3 DNA sequence: TGTGCCAGCAGTTTAGCGGGGACAGGGTCTGAAGCTTTCTTT.

The chain combines TRBV7-2 with TRBJ2-1; 8 bases fit TRBD1. This CDR3 is built from 15 residues. Germline trimming cut 5 bases from V and 10 bases from J; bases unmatched to any gene: 13. Germline CDR1 is SGHTA and CDR2 is FQGNSA. In nucleotides, the CDR3 is TGTGCCAGCAGCCGGTGGGGACAGGCTAATGGGGAGCAGTTCTTC. Amino acid sequence: CASSRWGQANGEQFF.

Only a few counts were recorded for this clone. This chain joins TRBV5-1 and TRBJ2-2; a possible D gene is TRBD1 (5 bases). CDR1 is SGHRS and CDR2 is YFSETQ in the germline V gene. V was clipped by 1 base and J by 1 base, with 23 bases between them. This CDR3 is built from 20 residues. Written as DNA, the CDR3 is TGCGCCAGCAGCTTGTCGTATATAGGGGTTTCCCCGAAGAACACCGGGGAGCTGTTTTTT. As protein: CASSLSYIGVSPKNTGELFF.

The chain has TRBV19 and TRBJ2-1; the match to TRBD2 covers 8 bases. V gave up 3 bases and J gave up 3 bases; unmatched junction bases: 10. Germline assignment: CDR1 LNHDA and CDR2 SQIVND (reference sequence). The CDR3 extends over 17 amino acids. CDR3 in amino acids: CASSIETREGNYNEQFF. CDR3 nucleotide sequence: TGTGCCAGTAGTATTGAGACTCGGGAGGGGAACTACAATGAGCAGTTCTTC.

This clone occurred once. The V gene is TRBV7-2, the J gene TRBJ2-5; no firm D call. This CDR3 region has 14 residues. Germline V CDR1 and CDR2: SGHTA, FQGNSA. The ends were cut back, 0 bases at V and 2 bases at J, with 7 bases in the middle. Here the CDR3 DNA reads TGTGCCAGCAGCTTAGCGGGCAGTCAAGAGACCCAGTACTTC. It yields the protein CASSLAGSQETQYF.

The chain combines TRBV10-3 with TRBJ2-5; 7 bases are shared with TRBD1. V dropped 8 bases and J dropped 2; count of bases not matched to a gene: 8. The CDR3 extends over 14 amino acids. Germline values: CDR1 ENHRY, CDR2 SYGVKD. DNA for the CDR3: TGTGCCATCCACAAAACAGGGGCTCAAGAGACCCAGTACTTC. This gives the protein CAIHKTGAQETQYF.

The rearrangement links TRBV27 to TRBJ2-3, with D possibly matching TRBD2 (6 bases). The CDR3 loop spans 15 amino acids. The germline V and J ends were trimmed by 9 bases and 2 bases, with 18 bases remaining between them. CDR1 MNHEY and CDR2 SMNVEV come from the germline V gene (reference sequence). In DNA, the CDR3 is TGTGCCAGTCAACCCCCGGGACTCTTCACAGATACGCAGTATTTT. Residues: CASQPPGLFTDTQYF.

In its sample, this clone was seen a few times. The chain has TRBV4-1 and TRBJ2-1; D is perhaps TRBD2 (6 bases). The germline V and J ends were trimmed by 3 bases and 9 bases, with 12 bases remaining between them. The germline CDR1 and CDR2 sequences are MGHRA and YSYEKL. The CDR3 extends over 13 amino acids. In DNA form, the CDR3 reads TGCGCCAGCAGCCATTACGGGAGTGGTGAGCAGTTCTTC. It translates to CASSHYGSGEQFF.

V usage is TRBV19 and J usage is TRBJ1-2; possible D gene TRBD1, 6 bases. The CDR3 runs 15 residues. The ends were cut back, 5 bases at V and 8 bases at J, with 21 bases in the middle. The germline V gene encodes CDR1 LNHDA and CDR2 SQIVND (reference sequence). The CDR3 is CASSPQSGTYRGYTF. As DNA, the CDR3 is TGTGCCAGTAGTCCCCAATCCGGGACATATCGGGGCTACACCTTC. The full variable domain, completed using reference TRBV19 and TRBJ1-2, is DGGITQSPKYLFRKEGQNVTLSCEQNLNHDAMYWYRQDPGQGLRLIYYSQIVNDFQKGDIAEGYSVSREKKESFPLTVTSAQKNPTAFYLCASSPQSGTYRGYTFGSGTRLTVV.

This chain connects TRBV6-6 to TRBJ2-3; D is possibly TRBD2 (5 bases). This CDR3 has 13 amino acids. Germline V gene data show CDR1 as MNHNY and CDR2 as SVGAGI (reference sequence). V gave up 6 bases and J gave up 8 bases, with 15 bases separating them. CDR3: CASSKEVLGTQYF. CDR3 DNA sequence: TGTGCCAGCAGCAAGGAGGTATTAGGTACGCAGTATTTT.

The chain has TRBV7-8 and TRBJ1-2; 12 positions match TRBD1. CDR3 size: 16 residues. V shed 4 bases, J shed 3 bases, and the junction held 6 bases outside the gene matches. Looked up from germline, CDR1 is SGHVS and CDR2 is FQNEAQ. The CDR3 spells CASSSDGTGGDYGYTF. In DNA form, the CDR3 reads TGTGCCAGCAGCTCAGACGGGACAGGGGGCGACTATGGCTACACCTTC.

The J gene is TRBJ2-5, the V gene TRBV4-1, with TRBD1 identical over 12 bases. The J call may be wrong; the DNA end is better matched by TRBJ2-7. Germline values: CDR1 MGHRA, CDR2 YSYEKL. The CDR3 is 15 residues long. This CDR3 is CASSRGQGAFYEQYF. DNA for the CDR3: TGCGCCAGCAGCCGGGGACAGGGGGCCTTCTACGAGCAGTACTTC.

This chain joins TRBV4-1 and TRBJ2-2, with 7 bases identical to TRBD1. J gave up 6 bases and V 1 base, and 11 bases lay outside the gene matches. The CDR3 runs to 17 residues. In germline, CDR1 is MGHRA, CDR2 YSYEKL. Here the CDR3 DNA reads TGCGCCAGCAGCCAAGGCGCGGATGACAGGGTCCCCGGGGAGCTGTTTTTT. Protein product: CASSQGADDRVPGELFF.

The J gene is TRBJ1-1, the V gene TRBV10-3; D is perhaps TRBD1 (5 bases). Trimming stripped 10 bases from V and 2 bases from J, with 11 bases between. This CDR3 has 12 amino acids. CDR1 is ENHRY, CDR2 SYGVKD, per germline. CDR3 coding DNA: TGTGCCACAGGGTGGGAAAACACTGAAGCTTTCTTT. It translates to CATGWENTEAFF.

This chain connects TRBV5-1 to TRBJ2-3; no clear D gene. The CDR3 is made up of 14 amino acids. V was clipped by 2 bases and J by 0 bases, with 7 bases between them. The germline gives CDR1 SGHRS, CDR2 YFSETQ. The chain's CDR3 is CASSFAGSTDTQYF. Written as DNA, the CDR3 is TGCGCCAGCAGCTTTGCAGGCAGCACAGATACGCAGTATTTT.